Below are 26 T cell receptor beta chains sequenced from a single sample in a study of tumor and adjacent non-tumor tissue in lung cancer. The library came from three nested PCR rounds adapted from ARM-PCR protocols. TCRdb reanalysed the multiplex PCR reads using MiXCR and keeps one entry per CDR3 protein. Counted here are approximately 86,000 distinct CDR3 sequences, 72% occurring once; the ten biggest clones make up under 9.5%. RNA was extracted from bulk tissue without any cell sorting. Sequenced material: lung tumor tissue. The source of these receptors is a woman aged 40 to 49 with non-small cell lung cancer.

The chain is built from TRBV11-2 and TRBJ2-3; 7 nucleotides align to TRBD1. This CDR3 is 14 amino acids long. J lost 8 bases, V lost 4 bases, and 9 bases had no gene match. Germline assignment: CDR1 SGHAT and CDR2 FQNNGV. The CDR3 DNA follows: TGTGCCAGCAGCTGCACGGGCCGGGACAGTACGCAGTATTTT. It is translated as CASSCTGRDSTQYF.

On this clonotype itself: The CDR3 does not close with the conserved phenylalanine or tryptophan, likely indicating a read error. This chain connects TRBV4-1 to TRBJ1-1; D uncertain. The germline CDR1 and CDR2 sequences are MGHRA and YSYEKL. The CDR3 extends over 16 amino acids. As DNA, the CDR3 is TGCGCCAGCAGCCAAGGCATGGCGACAATGAACATTGAAGCTTTCCTT. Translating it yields CASSQGMATMNIEAFL.

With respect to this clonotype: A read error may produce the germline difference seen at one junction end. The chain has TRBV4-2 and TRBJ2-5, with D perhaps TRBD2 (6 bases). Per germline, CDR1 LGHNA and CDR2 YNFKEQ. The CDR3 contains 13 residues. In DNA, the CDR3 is TGTGCCAGCAGTCCGGGGGAGTCAGAGATCCAGTACTTC. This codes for CASSPGESEIQYF.

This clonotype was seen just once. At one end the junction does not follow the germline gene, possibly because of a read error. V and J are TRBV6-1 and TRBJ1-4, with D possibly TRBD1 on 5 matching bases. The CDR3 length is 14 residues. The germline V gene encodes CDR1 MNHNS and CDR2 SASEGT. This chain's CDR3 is CDSNRGENNEKLFF. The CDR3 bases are TGTGACAGCAATAGAGGGGAGAATAATGAAAAACTGTTTTTT.

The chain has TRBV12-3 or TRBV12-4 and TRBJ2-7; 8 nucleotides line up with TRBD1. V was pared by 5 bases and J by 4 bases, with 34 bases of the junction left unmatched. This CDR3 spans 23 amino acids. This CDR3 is CASSPGQAWNIPEKSNDRYEQYF. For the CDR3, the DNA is TGTGCCAGCAGTCCGGGACAGGCGTGGAATATACCCGAAAAATCAAACGACCGATACGAGCAGTACTTC.

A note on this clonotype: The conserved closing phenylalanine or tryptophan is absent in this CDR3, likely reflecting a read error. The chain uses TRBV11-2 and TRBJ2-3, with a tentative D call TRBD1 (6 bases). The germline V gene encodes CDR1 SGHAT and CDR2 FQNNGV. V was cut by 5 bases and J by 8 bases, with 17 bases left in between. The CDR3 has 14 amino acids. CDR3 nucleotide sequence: TGTGCCAGCAGCCGCACGAACACGGACAGTACGCAGTATCTT. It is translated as CASSRTNTDSTQYL.

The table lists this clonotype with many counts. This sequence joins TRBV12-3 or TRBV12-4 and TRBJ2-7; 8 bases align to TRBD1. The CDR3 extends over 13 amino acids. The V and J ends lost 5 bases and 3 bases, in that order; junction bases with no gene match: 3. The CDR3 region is CASSATGDYEQYF. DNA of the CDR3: TGTGCCAGCAGTGCGACAGGGGACTACGAGCAGTACTTC.

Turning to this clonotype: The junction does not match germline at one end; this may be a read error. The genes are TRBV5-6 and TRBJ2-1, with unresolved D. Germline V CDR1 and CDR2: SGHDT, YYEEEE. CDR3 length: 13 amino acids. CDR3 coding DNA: TGTGCCAGCAGCTTGAGTGAACCTCCTCATGAGCCCTTC. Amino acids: CASSLSEPPHEPF.

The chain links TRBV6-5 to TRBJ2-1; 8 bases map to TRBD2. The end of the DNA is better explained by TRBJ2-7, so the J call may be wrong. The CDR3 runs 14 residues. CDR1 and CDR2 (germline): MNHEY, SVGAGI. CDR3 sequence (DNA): TGTGCCAGCAGAGCCTGGACTAGCCACAATGGGCAGTACTTC. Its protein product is CASRAWTSHNGQYF.

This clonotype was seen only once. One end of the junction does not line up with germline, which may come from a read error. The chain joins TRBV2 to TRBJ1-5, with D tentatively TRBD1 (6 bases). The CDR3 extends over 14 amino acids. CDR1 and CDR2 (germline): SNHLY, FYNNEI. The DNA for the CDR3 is TGTGCCAGCAGGGACGGCAGGGGTCATCAACCCCAGCATTTT. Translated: CASRDGRGHQPQHF.

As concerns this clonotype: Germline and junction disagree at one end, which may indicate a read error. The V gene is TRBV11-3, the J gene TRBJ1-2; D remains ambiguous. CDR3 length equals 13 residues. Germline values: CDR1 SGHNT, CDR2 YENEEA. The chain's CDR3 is CASTPREGGGYIF. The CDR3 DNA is TGTGCCAGCACTCCCAGAGAGGGTGGAGGCTACATCTTC.

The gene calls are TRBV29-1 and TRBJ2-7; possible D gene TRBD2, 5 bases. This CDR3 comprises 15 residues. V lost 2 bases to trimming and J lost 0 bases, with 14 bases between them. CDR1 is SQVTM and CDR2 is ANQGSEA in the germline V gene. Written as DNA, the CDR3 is TGCAGCGTTGAATTTGCGGGTGTGGGCTCCTACGAGCAGTACTTC. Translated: CSVEFAGVGSYEQYF.

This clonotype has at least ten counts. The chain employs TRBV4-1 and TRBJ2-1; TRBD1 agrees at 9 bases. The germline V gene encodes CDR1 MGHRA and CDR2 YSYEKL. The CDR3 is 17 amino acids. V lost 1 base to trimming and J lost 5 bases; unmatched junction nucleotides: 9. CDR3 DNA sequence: TGCGCCAGCAGCCAAGGAAGGGGACAGGGAATTCACAATGAGCAGTTCTTC. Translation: CASSQGRGQGIHNEQFF.

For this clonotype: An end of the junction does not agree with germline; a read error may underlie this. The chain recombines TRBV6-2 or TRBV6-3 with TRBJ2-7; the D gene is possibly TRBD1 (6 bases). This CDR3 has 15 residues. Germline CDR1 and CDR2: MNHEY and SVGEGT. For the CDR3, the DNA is TGTGACAGCAGTTATTCTGATACAGGGTCCTACGAGCAGTACTTC. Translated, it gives CDSSYSDTGSYEQYF.

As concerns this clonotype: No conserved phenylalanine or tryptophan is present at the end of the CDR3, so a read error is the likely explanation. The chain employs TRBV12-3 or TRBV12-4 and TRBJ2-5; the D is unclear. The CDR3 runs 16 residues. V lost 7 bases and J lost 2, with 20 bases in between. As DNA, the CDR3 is TGTGCCAGCAACTATCCGGCGGACCTCGTTCAAGAGACCCAGTACCTC. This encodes CASNYPADLVQETQYL.

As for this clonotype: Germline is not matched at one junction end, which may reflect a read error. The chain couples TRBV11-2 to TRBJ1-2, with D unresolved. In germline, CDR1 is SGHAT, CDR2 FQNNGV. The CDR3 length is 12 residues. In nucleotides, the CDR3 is TGTGCCAGCAGCTTCGGACTGGCTGGCTGCACCTTC. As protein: CASSFGLAGCTF. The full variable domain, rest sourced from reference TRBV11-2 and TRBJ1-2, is EAGVAQSPRYKIIEKRQSVAFWCNPISGHATLYWYQQILGQGPKLLIQFQNNGVVDDSQLPKDRFSAERLKGVDSTLKIQPAKLEDSAVYLCASSFGLAGCTFGSGTRLTVV.

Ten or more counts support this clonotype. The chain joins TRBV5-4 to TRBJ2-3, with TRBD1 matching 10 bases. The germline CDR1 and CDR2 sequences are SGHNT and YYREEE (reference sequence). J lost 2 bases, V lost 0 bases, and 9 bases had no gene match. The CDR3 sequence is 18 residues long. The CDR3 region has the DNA TGTGCCAGCAGCTTGGCCCCCTTAGGGACAGGGGACACAGATACGCAGTATTTT. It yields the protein CASSLAPLGTGDTDTQYF.

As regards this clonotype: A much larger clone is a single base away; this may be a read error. The CDR3 sequence: CVSSDSTDTGELFF. The CDR3 nucleotides read TGTGTCAGCAGTGACTCGACAGACACCGGGGAGCTGTTTTTT. The chain uses TRBV6-4 and TRBJ2-2, with D maybe TRBD1 (5 bases). This CDR3 has 14 residues. CDR1 MRHNA and CDR2 SNTAGT come from the germline V gene.

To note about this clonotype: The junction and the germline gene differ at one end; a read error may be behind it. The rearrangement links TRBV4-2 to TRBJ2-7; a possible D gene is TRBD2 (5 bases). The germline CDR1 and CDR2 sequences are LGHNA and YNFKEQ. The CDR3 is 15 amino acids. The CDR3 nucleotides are TGTGTCAGCAGCCAAGAACCGAGGGCTCTTGGGGAGCAGTACTTC. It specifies CVSSQEPRALGEQYF.

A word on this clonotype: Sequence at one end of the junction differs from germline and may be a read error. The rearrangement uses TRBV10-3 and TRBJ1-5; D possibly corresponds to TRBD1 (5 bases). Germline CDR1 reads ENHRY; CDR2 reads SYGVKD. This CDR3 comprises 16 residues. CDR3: CAISEVLGRGNQSQHF. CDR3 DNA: TGTGCCATCAGTGAGGTCCTGGGGCGGGGTAATCAGTCCCAGCATTTT.

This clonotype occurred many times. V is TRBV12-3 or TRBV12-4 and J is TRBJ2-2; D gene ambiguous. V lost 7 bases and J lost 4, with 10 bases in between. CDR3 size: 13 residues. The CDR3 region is CASTPQSTGELFF. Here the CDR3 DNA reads TGTGCCAGCACCCCACAGTCCACCGGGGAGCTGTTTTTT.

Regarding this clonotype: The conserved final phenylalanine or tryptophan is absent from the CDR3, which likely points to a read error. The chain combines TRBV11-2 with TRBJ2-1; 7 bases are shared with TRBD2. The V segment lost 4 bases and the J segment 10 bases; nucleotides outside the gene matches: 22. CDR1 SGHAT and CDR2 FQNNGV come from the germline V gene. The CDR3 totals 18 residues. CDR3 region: CASSSRIVTSWGLREQFV. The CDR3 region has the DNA TGTGCCAGCAGCTCGCGCATCGTAACTAGTTGGGGACTAAGGGAGCAGTTCGTC.

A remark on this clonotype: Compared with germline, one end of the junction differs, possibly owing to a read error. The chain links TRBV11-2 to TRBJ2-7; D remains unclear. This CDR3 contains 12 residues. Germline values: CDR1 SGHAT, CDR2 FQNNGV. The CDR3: CVSSSTQDEQYF. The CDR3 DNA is TGTGTCAGCAGCTCAACCCAAGACGAGCAGTACTTC.

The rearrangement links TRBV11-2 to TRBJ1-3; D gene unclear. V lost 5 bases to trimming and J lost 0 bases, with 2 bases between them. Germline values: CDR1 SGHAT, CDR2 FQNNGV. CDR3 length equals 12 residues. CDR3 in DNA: TGTGCCAGCAGCGTCTCTGGAAACACCATATATTTT. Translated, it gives CASSVSGNTIYF.

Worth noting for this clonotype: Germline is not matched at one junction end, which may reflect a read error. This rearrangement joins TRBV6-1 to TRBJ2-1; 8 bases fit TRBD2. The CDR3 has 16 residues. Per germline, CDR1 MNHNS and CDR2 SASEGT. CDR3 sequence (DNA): TGTGCCAGCAGTGAATCTATCGGCGGGGGGAAGAATGAACAGTTCTTC. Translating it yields CASSESIGGGKNEQFF.

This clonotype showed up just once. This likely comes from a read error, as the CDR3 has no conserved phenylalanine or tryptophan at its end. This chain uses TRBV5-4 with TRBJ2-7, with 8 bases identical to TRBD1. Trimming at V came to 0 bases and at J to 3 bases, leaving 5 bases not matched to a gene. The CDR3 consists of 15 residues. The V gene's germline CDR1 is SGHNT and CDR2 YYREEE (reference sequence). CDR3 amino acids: CASSLGTGSFYEQYL. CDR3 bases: TGTGCCAGCAGCTTGGGGACAGGGTCCTTCTACGAGCAGTACCTC.